This T cell receptor beta chain was sequenced for a study of OX40 agonist ivuxolimab in advanced cancers. In the study overall: Given to patients was ivuxolimab, an agonistic anti-OX40 (CD134) antibody.

CDR3 length: 21 residues. Germline-derived CDR1 and CDR2 are SGHRS and YFSETQ. Trimming took 4 bases from V and 2 from J, leaving 32 bases between them. TCRdb keeps only in-frame clones here, not all; method: immunoSEQ multiplex PCR. The table has approximately 58,000 clones, more than 75% seen once. The sequencing used CD4+ or CD8+ T cells sorted from blood, collected in a trial of the OX40 agonist ivuxolimab. The chain uses TRBV5-1 and TRBJ2-3; D perhaps matches TRBD2 (5 bases). The sequence was collected from an adult with an advanced solid tumor such as melanoma, head and neck, liver or kidney cancer. The CDR3 here is CASSELSRRLIIEGATDTQYF. The CDR3 region has the DNA TGCGCCAGCAGCGAGCTTAGTCGCCGCTTGATTATCGAGGGTGCCACAGATACGCAGTATTTT. The full variable domain, with the rest looked up from reference TRBV5-1 and TRBJ2-3, is KAGVTQTPRYLIKTRGQQVTLSCSPISGHRSVSWYQQTPGQGLQFLFEYFSETQRNKGNFPGRFSGRQFSNSRSEMNVSTLELGDSALYLCASSELSRRLIIEGATDTQYFGPGTRLTVL.